This record concerns one T cell receptor (beta chain) sequence. Source study methods: By means of reference gene primer amplification, nucleated cell counts were estimated. Clones were read by immunoSEQ multiplex PCR, and TCRdb kept only the in-frame ones, dropping some. The DNA gave D and trimming, while V, J and clone size come from that table. The table lists nearly 250,000 clones, about nine tenths of them singletons. These data are taken from a study of blood T cell repertoires in COVID-19. Study background: Spain, Italy and the United States supplied samples that represented acute and convalescent COVID-19.

Participants, roughly 18 to 90 years old, spanned approximately 25 US areas. Self-reported history from a screening survey and questionnaire set each donor's cohort. Sequenced sample: PBMCs or T cells enriched from blood (not recorded which). The TCR comes from a man aged 45-60 years who had been exposed to COVID-19.

CDR3 loop: CASSLPRGRLNSPLHF. The CDR3 nucleotides are TGTGCCAGCAGCCTACCCCGAGGGCGGCTTAATTCACCCCTCCACTTT. This sequence joins TRBV9 and TRBJ1-6, with D uncertain. Trimming stripped 4 bases from V and 6 bases from J, with 17 bases between. The CDR3 has 16 residues. Germline CDR1 and CDR2: SGDLS and YYNGEE. Full variable domain (rest looked up from reference TRBV9 and TRBJ1-6): DSGVTQTPKHLITATGQRVTLRCSPRSGDLSVYWYQQSLDQGLQFLIQYYNGEERAKGNILERFSAQQFPDLHSELNLSSLELGDSALYFCASSLPRGRLNSPLHFGNGTRLTVT.